This T cell receptor beta chain was captured by sequencing in a study of T cells in Graves' hyperthyroidism and ophthalmopathy. As for the study in general: Peripheral blood samples were taken at initial diagnosis, prior to any treatment.

Clinical Activity Scores of at least 3, NOSPECS grades of at least 4 and durations under 3 months characterized ophthalmopathy patients. It was uncontrolled infection, other autoimmune disease, pregnancy or lactation that excluded patients. This clonotype was seen many times. It was RNA transcripts that yielded the amplified TCR beta CDR3 regions. HTBI primers were used for first-round RT-PCR of the TCR CDR3. TCRdb passed the multiplex PCR reads through MiXCR, listing each CDR3 protein once. Found here are more than 300,000 distinct CDR3 sequences, roughly 20% of them singletons; the top ten hold 40%. V lost 2 bases, J lost 6 bases, and 7 bases lay in between. Germline V CDR1 and CDR2: MDHEN, SYDVKM. The CDR3 is 12 residues long.

V and J are TRBV28 and TRBJ1-2, with a tentative D call TRBD1 (5 bases). The sample taken for sequencing was blood. This clonotype was obtained from a young man with Graves' ophthalmopathy. CDR3: CASSLRGNGYTF. For the CDR3, the DNA is TGTGCCAGCAGTTTAAGGGGAAATGGCTACACCTTC.